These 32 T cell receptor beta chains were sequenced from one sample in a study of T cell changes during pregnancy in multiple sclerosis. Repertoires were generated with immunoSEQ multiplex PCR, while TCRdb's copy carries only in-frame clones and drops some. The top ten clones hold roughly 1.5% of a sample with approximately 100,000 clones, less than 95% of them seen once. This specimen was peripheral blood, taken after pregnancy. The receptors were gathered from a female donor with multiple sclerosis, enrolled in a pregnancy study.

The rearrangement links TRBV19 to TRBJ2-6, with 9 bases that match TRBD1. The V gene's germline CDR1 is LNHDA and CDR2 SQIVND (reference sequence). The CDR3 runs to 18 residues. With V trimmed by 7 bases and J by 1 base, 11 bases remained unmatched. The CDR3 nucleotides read TGTGCCAGTACTGACCTTGGACAGGGGCGGTCTGGGGCCAACGTCCTGACTTTC. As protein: CASTDLGQGRSGANVLTF.

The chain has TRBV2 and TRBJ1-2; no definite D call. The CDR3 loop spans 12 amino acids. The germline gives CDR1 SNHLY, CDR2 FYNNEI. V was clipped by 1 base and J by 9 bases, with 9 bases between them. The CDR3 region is CASSEEGLSYTF. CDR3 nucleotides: TGTGCCAGCAGTGAAGAAGGACTGAGCTACACCTTC.

This chain's CDR3 is CASSLRGAGTGELFF. CDR3 nucleotide sequence: TGTGCCAGCAGTCTTCGGGGGGCTGGCACCGGGGAGCTGTTTTTT. The chain recombines TRBV25-1 with TRBJ2-2; weak D call: TRBD2 (7 bases). Germline V gives CDR1 MGHDK, CDR2 SYGVNS. The CDR3 is 15 residues long. The V and J ends lost 5 bases and 4 bases respectively, with 14 bases between them.

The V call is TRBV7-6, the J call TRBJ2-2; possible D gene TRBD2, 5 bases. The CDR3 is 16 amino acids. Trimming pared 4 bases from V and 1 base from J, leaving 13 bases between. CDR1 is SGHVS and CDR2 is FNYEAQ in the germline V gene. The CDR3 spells CASSWAGYRNTGELFF. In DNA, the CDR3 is TGTGCCAGCAGCTGGGCGGGCTACCGGAACACCGGGGAGCTGTTTTTT.

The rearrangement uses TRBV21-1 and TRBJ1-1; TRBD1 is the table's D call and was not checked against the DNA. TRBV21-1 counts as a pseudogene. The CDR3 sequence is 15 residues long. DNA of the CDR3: TGTGCCAGCAGCAGGGGACAGGGTACGAACACTGAAGCTTTCTTT. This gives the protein CASSRGQGTNTEAFF.

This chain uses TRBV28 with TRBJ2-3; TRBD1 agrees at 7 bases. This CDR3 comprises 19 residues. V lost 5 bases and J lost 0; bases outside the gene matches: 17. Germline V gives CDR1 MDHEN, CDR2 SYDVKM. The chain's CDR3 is CASSLKNNRGSTSTDTQYF. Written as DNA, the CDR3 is TGTGCCAGCAGTCTTAAGAACAACAGGGGATCTACTAGCACAGATACGCAGTATTTT.

CDR3 DNA: TGCGCCAGCAGTGCGGCCGGGACAGGGGGCAGTGAGCAGTTCTTC. Translated, it gives CASSAAGTGGSEQFF. The chain uses TRBV10-2 and TRBJ2-1; 12 bases map to TRBD1. The CDR3 contains 15 residues. After removal of 4 bases from V and 9 bases from J, the junction contained 7 bases not matched to a gene. From germline, CDR1 is WSHSY and CDR2 SAAADI.

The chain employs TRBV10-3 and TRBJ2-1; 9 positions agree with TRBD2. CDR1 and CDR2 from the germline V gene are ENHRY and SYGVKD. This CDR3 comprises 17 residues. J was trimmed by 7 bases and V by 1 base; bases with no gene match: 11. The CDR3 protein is CAISELTLSGGGNEQFF. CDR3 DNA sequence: TGTGCCATCAGTGAGTTGACACTTAGCGGGGGAGGGAATGAGCAGTTCTTC.

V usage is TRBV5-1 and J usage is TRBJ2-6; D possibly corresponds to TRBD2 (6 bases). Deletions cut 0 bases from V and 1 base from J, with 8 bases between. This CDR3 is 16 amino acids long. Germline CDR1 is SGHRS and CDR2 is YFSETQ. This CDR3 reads CASSLGGVSGANVLTF. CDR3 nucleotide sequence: TGCGCCAGCAGCTTGGGGGGGGTGTCTGGGGCCAACGTCCTGACTTTC.

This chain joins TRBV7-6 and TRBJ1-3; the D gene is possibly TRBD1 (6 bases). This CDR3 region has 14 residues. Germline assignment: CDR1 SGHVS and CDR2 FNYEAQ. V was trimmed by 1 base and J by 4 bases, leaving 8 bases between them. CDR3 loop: CASSLGTGGNTIYF. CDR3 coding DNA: TGTGCCAGCAGCTTAGGAACAGGGGGAAACACCATATATTTT. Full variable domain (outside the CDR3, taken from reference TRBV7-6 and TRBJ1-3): GAGVSQSPRYKVTKRGQDVALRCDPISGHVSLYWYRQALGQGPEFLTYFNYEAQQDKSGLPNDRFSAERPEGSISTLTIQRTEQRDSAMYRCASSLGTGGNTIYFGEGSWLTVV.

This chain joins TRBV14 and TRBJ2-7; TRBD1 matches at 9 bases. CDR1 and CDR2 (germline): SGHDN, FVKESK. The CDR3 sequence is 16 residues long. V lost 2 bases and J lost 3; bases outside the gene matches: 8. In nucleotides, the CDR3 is TGTGCCAGCAGCCAAAATCCGGGACAGGGTAACTACGAGCAGTACTTC. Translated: CASSQNPGQGNYEQYF.

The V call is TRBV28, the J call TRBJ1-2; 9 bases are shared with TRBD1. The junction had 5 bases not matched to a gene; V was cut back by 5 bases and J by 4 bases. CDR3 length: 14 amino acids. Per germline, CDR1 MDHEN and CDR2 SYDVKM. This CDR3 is CASSPGTGSYGYTF. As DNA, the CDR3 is TGTGCCAGCAGTCCCGGGACAGGGAGCTATGGCTACACCTTC.

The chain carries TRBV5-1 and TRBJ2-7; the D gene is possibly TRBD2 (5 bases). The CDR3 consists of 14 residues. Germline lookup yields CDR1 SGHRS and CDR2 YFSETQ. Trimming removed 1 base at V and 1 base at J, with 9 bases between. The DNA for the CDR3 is TGCGCCAGCAGCTTGAAAGGAGGTTCCTACGAGCAGTACTTC. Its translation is CASSLKGGSYEQYF. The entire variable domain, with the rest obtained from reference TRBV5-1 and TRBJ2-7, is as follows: KAGVTQTPRYLIKTRGQQVTLSCSPISGHRSVSWYQQTPGQGLQFLFEYFSETQRNKGNFPGRFSGRQFSNSRSEMNVSTLELGDSALYLCASSLKGGSYEQYFGPGTRLTVT.

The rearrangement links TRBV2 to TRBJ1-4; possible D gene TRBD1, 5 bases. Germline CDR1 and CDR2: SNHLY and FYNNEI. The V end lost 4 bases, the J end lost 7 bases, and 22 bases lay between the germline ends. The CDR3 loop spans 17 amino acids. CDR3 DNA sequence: TGTGCCAGCAGTGTGGCCAGACAGTCGCTCGTGAGTGAAAAACTGTTTTTT. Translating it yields CASSVARQSLVSEKLFF. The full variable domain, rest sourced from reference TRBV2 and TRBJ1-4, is EPEVTQTPSHQVTQMGQEVILRCVPISNHLYFYWYRQILGQKVEFLVSFYNNEISEKSEIFDDQFSVERPDGSNFTLKIRSTKLEDSAMYFCASSVARQSLVSEKLFFGSGTQLSVL.

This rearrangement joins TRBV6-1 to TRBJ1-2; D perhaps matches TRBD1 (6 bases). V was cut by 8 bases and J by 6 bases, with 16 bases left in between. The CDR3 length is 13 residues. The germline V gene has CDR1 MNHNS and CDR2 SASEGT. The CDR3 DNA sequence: TGTGCCAGCTGTCGACAGGAATTGGATGGCTACACCTTC. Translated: CASCRQELDGYTF.

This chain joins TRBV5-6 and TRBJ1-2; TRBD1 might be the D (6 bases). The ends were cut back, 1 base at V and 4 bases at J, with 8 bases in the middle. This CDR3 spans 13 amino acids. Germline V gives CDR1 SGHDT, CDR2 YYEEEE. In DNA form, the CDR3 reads TGTGCCAGCAGCTTGTCCAGGGGCTATGGCTACACCTTC. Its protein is CASSLSRGYGYTF.

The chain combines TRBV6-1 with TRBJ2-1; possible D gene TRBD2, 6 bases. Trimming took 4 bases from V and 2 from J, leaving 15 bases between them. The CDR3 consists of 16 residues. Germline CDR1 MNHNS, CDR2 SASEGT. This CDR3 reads CASSARAGPPYNEQFF. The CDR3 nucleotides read TGTGCCAGCAGTGCGAGGGCGGGGCCCCCCTACAATGAGCAGTTCTTC.

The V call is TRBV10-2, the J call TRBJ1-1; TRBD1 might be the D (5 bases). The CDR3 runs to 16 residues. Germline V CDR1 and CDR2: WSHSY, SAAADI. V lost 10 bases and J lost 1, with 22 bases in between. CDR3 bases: TGCGCCACCTCTCTACCGGGTCTTCAGGGGAACACTGAAGCTTTCTTT. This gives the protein CATSLPGLQGNTEAFF.

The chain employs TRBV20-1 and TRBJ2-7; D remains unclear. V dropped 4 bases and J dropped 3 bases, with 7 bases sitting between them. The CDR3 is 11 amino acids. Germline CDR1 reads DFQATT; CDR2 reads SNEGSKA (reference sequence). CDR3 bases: TGCAGTGCTACCTCCCTCTACGAGCAGTACTTC. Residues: CSATSLYEQYF.

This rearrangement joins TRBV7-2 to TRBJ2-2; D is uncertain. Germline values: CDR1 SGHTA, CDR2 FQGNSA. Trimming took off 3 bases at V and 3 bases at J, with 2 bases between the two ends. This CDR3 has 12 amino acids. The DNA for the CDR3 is TGTGCCAGCAGCTTCTACACCGGGGAGCTGTTTTTT. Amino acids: CASSFYTGELFF.

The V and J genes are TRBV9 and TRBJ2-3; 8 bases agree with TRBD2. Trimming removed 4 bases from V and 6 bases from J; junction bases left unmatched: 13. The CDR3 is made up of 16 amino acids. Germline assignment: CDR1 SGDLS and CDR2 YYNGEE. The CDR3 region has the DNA TGTGCCAGCAGCCCCCTCCCCGGGGGGGAACCTGATACGCAGTATTTT. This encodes CASSPLPGGEPDTQYF.

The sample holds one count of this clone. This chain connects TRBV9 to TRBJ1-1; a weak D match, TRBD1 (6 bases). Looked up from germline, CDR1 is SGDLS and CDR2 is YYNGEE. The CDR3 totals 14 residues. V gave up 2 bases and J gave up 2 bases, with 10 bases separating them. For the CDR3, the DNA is TGTGCCAGCAGCGTTCTGGACAGTAACACTGAAGCTTTCTTT. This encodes CASSVLDSNTEAFF.

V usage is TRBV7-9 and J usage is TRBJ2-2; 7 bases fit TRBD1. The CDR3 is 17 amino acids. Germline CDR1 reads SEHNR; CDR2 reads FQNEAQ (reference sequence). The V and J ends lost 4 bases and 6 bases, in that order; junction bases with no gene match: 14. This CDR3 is CASSWQPDRPLAGELFF. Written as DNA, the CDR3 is TGTGCCAGCAGCTGGCAACCGGACAGGCCTCTGGCCGGGGAGCTGTTTTTT.

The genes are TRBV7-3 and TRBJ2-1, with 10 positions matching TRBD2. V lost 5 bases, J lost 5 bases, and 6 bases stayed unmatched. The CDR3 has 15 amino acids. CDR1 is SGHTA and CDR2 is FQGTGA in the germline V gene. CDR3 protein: CASSTLAGEDNEQFF. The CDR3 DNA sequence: TGTGCCAGCAGCACCCTAGCGGGAGAGGACAATGAGCAGTTCTTC.

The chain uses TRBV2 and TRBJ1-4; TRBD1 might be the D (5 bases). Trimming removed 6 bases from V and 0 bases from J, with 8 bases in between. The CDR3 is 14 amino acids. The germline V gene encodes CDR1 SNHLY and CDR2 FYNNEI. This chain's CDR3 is CASSQGSTNEKLFF. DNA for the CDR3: TGTGCCAGCAGCCAGGGATCAACTAATGAAAAACTGTTTTTT.

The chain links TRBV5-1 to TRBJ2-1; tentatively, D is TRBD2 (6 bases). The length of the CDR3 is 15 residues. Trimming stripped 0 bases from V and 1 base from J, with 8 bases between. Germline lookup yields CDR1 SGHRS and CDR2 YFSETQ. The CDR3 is CASSLGGRSYNEQFF. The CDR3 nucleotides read TGCGCCAGCAGCTTGGGGGGGAGGTCCTACAATGAGCAGTTCTTC.

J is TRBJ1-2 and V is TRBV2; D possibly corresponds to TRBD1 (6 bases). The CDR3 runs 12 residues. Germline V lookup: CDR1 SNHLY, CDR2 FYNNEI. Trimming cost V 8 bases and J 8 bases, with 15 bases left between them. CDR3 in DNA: TGTGCCAGCCCCGACAGGCCGGGGGGCTACACCTTC. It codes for CASPDRPGGYTF.

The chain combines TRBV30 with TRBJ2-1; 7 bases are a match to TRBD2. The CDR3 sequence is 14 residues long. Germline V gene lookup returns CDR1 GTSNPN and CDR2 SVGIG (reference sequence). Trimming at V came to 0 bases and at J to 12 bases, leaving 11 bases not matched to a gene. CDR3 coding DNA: TGTGCCTGGAGTGTTCTGAGCGGGGACTTCGGGCAGTTCTTC. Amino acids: CAWSVLSGDFGQFF.

CDR3 DNA: TGCGCCAGCAGCCAATTGATGAGGAGCTCCTACGAGCAGTACTTC. It specifies CASSQLMRSSYEQYF. The gene calls are TRBV4-1 and TRBJ2-7, with D uncertain. Looked up from germline, CDR1 is MGHRA and CDR2 is YSYEKL. The CDR3 runs to 15 residues. With 2 bases removed from V and 0 bases from J, the gap between germline ends came to 11 bases.

CDR3 protein: CASRRGRGTEAFF. The CDR3 DNA reads as TGTGCCAGCAGAAGGGGGCGAGGGACTGAAGCTTTCTTT. The rearrangement joins TRBV6-5 to TRBJ1-1; 7 bases line up with TRBD1. V shed 6 bases, J shed 5 bases, and the junction held 6 bases outside the gene matches. CDR1 is MNHEY, CDR2 SVGAGI, per germline. This CDR3 has 13 residues.

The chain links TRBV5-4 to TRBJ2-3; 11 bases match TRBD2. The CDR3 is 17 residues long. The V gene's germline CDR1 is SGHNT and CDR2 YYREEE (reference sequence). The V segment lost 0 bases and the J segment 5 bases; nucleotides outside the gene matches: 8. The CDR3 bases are TGTGCCAGCAGCTTGGGAGTAGCGGGGGGGCGGGGAGATACGCAGTATTTT. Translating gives CASSLGVAGGRGDTQYF.

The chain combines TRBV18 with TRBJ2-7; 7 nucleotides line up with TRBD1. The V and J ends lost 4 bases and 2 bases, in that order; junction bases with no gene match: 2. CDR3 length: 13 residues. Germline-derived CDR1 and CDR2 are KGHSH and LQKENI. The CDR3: CASSLGTAYEQYF. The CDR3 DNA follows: TGTGCCAGCTCACTAGGGACAGCCTACGAGCAGTACTTC.